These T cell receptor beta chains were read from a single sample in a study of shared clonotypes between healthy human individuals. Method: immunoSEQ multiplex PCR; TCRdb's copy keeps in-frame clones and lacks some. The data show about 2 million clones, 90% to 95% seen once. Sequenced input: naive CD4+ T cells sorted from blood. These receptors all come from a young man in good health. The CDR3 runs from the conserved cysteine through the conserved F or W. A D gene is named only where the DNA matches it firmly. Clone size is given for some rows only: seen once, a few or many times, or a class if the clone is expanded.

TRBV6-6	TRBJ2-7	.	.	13	TGTGCCAGCCGTCGTAGTCAGGGCCACGAGCAGTACTTC	CASRRSQGHEQYF
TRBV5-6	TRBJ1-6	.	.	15	TGTGCCAGCAGCTTCGACAGCAACAATAATTCACCCCTCCACTTT	CASSFDSNNNSPLHF
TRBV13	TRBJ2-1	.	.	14	TGTGCCAGCAGCTTAGGTATGGGCTTAAATGAGCAGTTCTTC	CASSLGMGLNEQFF
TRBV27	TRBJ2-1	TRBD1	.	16	TGTGCCAGCAGTTTATCAGGACAGGGGTTCCCCAATGAGCAGTTCTTC	CASSLSGQGFPNEQFF
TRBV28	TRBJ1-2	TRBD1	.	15	TGTGCCAGCAGTTTTGTAGGGACAGCCTTAAATGGCTACACCTTC	CASSFVGTALNGYTF
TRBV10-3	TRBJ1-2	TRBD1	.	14	TGTGCCATCAGCTCGACAGGGGGCGACTATGGCTACACCTTC	CAISSTGGDYGYTF
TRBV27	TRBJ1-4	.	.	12	TGTGCCAGCAGGGGAACCTCAGGGAAACTGTTTTTT	CASRGTSGKLFF
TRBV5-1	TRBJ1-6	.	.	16	TGCGCCAGCAGCTTGGGTTCAGGGTCGGATAATTCACCCCTCCACTTT	CASSLGSGSDNSPLHF
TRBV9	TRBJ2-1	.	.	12	TGTGCCAGCAGCTTTCGTGACTATGAGCAGTTCTTC	CASSFRDYEQFF
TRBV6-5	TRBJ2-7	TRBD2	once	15	TGTGCCAGCAGTTTTACTAGCGTAAGCTCCTACGAGCAGTACTTC	CASSFTSVSSYEQYF
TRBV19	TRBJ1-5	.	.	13	TGTGCCAGTAGTACCCTCAGGGGCGAGCCCCAGCATTTT	CASSTLRGEPQHF
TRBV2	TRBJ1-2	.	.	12	TGTGCCAGCAGTGAGCAGGGTTATGGCTACACCTTC	CASSEQGYGYTF
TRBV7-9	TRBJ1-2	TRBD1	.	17	TGTGCCAGCAGCCCCAGGACAGGCGGCCTTCCTAACTATGGCTACACCTTC	CASSPRTGGLPNYGYTF
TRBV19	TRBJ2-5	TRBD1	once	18	TGTGCCAGTAGTATGGTATACAGGGGGCTGGGGTACCAAGAGACCCAGTACTTC	CASSMVYRGLGYQETQYF
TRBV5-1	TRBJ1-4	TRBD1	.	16	TGCGCCAGCAGCGTGGGGGGACAGACACTCTCGGAAAAACTGTTTTTT	CASSVGGQTLSEKLFF
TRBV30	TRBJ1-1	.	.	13	TGTGCCTGGGGTCAGGGATCGGGCACTGAAGCTTTCTTT	CAWGQGSGTEAFF
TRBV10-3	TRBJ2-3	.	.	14	TGTGCCATCAGTTGGGCCCCAGGTGCAGATACGCAGTATTTT	CAISWAPGADTQYF
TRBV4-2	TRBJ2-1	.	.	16	TGTGCCAGCAGCTTCCCGTTGAACGGGGGTGCTGGTGAGCAGTTCTTC	CASSFPLNGGAGEQFF
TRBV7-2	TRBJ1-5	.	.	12	TGTGCCAGCAGCTTAGAGAGTCAGCCCCAGCATTTT	CASSLESQPQHF
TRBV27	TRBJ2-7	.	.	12	TGTGCCAGCAGTTTAAAGGGAGGCGAGCAGTACTTC	CASSLKGGEQYF
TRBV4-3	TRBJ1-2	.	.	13	TGCGCCAGCAGCCAAGATCTAAACTATGGCTACACCTTC	CASSQDLNYGYTF
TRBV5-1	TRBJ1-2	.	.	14	TGCGCCAGCAGCTCGTCGGGGACGGTGTGGGGCTACACCTTC	CASSSSGTVWGYTF
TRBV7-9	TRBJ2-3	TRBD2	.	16	TGTGCCAGCAGCTTAGCCGGGACTAGCGCGACAGATACGCAGTATTTT	CASSLAGTSATDTQYF
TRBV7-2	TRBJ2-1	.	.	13	TGTGCCAGCAGCGCTGGGAACCTGGGGGAGCAGTTCTTC	CASSAGNLGEQFF
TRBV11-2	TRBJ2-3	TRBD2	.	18	TGTGCCAGCAGCTTTGGGTGGATAAGACTAGCGGGGCCAGATACGCAGTATTTT	CASSFGWIRLAGPDTQYF
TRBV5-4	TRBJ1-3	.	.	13	TGTGCCAGCAGCTTGAGCTCTGGAAACACCATATATTTT	CASSLSSGNTIYF
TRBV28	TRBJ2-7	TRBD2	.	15	TGTGCCAGCAGTTTACAGAGCGGGGGGGCAATCAAGCAGTACTTC	CASSLQSGGAIKQYF
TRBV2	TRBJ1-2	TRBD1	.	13	TGTGCCAGCACGCGGACCCGGGACAGTGGCTACACCTTC	CASTRTRDSGYTF
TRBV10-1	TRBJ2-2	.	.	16	TGCGCCAGCAGTGAGTCGATGGGAGCGAACACCGGGGAGCTGTTTTTT	CASSESMGANTGELFF
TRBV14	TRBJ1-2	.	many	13	TGTGCCAGCAGCCAGGGCTTTAACTATGGCTACACCTTC	CASSQGFNYGYTF
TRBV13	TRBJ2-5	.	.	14	TGTGCCAGCAGCCCCCCAGTGGGAAGAGAGACCCAGTACTTC	CASSPPVGRETQYF
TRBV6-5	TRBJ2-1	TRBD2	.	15	TGTGCCAGCAGCCTAGGACTAGCGGGATACAATGAGCAGTTCTTC	CASSLGLAGYNEQFF
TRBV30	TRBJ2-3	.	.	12	TGTGCCTGGGGGGAGGACACAGATACGCAGTATTTT	CAWGEDTDTQYF
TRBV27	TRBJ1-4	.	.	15	TGTGCCAGCAGTTTATCGCGGGGCATACGTGAAAAACTGTTTTTT	CASSLSRGIREKLFF
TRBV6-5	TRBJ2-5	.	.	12	TGTGCCAGCAGTTACCGACACGGGATTTGGTACTTC	CASSYRHGIWYF
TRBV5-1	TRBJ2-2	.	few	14	TGCGCCAGCAGCTTCGGGGGGAACACCGGGGAGCTGTTTTTT	CASSFGGNTGELFF
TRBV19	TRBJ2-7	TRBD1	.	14	TGTGCCAGCGCCGGGACAGGGAGCTCCTACGAGCAGTACTTC	CASAGTGSSYEQYF
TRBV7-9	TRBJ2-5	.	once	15	TGTGCCAGCAGCTTGTCAGCCGGACCCGAAGAGACCCAGTACTTC	CASSLSAGPEETQYF
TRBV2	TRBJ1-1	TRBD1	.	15	TGTGCCAGCAGTGAAATGGCAGGGGGCATAACTGAAGCTTTCTTT	CASSEMAGGITEAFF
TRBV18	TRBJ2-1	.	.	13	TGTGCCAGCTCACACGTAGACTCGAGTGAGCAGTTCTTC	CASSHVDSSEQFF
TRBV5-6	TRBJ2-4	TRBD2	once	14	TGTGCCAGCAGGCTAGCGGGAGCCAAAAACATTCAGTACTTC	CASRLAGAKNIQYF
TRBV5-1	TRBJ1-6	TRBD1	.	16	TGCGCCAGCAGCTTGACAGGGGGTGTAGATAATTCACCCCTCCACTTT	CASSLTGGVDNSPLHF
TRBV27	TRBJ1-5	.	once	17	TGTGCCAGTTGGGCAGTGGGCAGCGTTTATAGCAATCAGCCCCAGCATTTT	CASWAVGSVYSNQPQHF
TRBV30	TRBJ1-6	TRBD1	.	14	TGTGCCTGGGCCAAGGACAGGGGGAATTCACCCCTCCACTTT	CAWAKDRGNSPLHF
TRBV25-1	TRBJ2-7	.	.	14	TGTGCCAGCAGTGAATATCAGAGCGGCCCCGAGCAGTACTTC	CASSEYQSGPEQYF
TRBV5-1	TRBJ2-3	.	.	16	TGCGCCAGCAGCTTGGAGCTAGCTACGGTTACAGATACGCAGTATTTT	CASSLELATVTDTQYF
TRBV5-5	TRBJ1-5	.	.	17	TGTGCCAGCAGCAAGGAACCCCGGGACGTTCGCAATCAGCCCCAGCATTTT	CASSKEPRDVRNQPQHF